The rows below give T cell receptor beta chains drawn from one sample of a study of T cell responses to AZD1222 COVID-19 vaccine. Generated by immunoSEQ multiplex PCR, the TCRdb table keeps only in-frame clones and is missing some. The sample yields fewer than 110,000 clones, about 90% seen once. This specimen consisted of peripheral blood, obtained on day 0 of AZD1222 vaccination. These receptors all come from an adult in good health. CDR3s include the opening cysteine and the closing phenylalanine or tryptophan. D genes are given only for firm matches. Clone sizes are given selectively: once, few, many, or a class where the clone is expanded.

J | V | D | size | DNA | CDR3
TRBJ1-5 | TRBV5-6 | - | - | TGTGCCAGCAGCTTGGGGCAGAGCCGGACCCAGCATTTT | CASSLGQSRTQHF
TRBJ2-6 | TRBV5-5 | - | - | TGTGCCAGCAGCTTGGTCAGAGCCTCTGGGGCCAACGTCCTGACTTTC | CASSLVRASGANVLTF
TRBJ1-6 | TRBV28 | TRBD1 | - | TGTGCCAGCAGTACAGGGGACGGTTCACCCCTCCACTTT | CASSTGDGSPLHF
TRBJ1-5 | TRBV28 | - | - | TGTGCCAGCAGTTTAGTAGGGGCGTCGATTGGTCTAGGCAATCAGCCCCAGCATTTT | CASSLVGASIGLGNQPQHF
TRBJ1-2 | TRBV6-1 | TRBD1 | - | TGTGCCAGCAGTGAATCCGGGACAGGGGGAACCCCCTATGGCTACACCTTC | CASSESGTGGTPYGYTF
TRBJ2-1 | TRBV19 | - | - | TGTGCCAGTAGCTTGGCCACGGGGGACTCCTACAATGAGCAGTTCTTC | CASSLATGDSYNEQFF
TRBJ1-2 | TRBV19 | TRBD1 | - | TGTGCCAGTAGCCGTACCAACCGGGACAGCTATGGCTACACCTTC | CASSRTNRDSYGYTF
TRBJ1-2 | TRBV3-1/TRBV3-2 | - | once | TGTGCCAGCAGCTCAGACAGGTTCTATGGCTACACCTTC | CASSSDRFYGYTF
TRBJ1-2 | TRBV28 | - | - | TGTGCCAGCAGGGGTTGGCGGGGTGGCTACACCTTC | CASRGWRGGYTF
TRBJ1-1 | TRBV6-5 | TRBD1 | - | TGTGCCAGTGGGACAGGGGGCGTAGAAGCTTTCTTT | CASGTGGVEAFF
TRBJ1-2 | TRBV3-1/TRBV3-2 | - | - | TGTGCCAGCAGCTACAACTCTAACTATGGCTACACCTTC | CASSYNSNYGYTF
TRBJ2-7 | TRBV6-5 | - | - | TGTGCCGCAACTCAGCGGGCGAGCTCCTACGAGCAGTACTTC | CAATQRASSYEQYF
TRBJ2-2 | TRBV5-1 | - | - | TGCGCCAGCAGCTTGGTAGGGGGGAGATACAACACCGGGGAGCTGTTTTTT | CASSLVGGRYNTGELFF
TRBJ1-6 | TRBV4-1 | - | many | TGCGCCAGCAGCCAAGAGGCAGGGCTTAATTCACCCCTCCACTTT | CASSQEAGLNSPLHF
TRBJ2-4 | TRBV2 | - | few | TGTGCCAGCAGTGGAACAGGGAAAAACATTCAGTACTTC | CASSGTGKNIQYF
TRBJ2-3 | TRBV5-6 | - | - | TGTGCCAGCAGCTTGCGGCGCGGTCTGGGTACGCAGTATTTT | CASSLRRGLGTQYF
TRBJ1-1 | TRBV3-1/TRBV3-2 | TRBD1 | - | TGTGCCAGCAGCCAAGTAGGGGGCGCTAAAACTGAAGCTTTCTTT | CASSQVGGAKTEAFF
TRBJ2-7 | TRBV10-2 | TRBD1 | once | TGCGCCAGCAGAAAAGACAGGGGTATTACCTACGAGCAGTACTTC | CASRKDRGITYEQYF
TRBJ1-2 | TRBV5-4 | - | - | TGTGCCAGCGGGGACCCGGGGCTCTACACCTTC | CASGDPGLYTF
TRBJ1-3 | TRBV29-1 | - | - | TGCAGCGTTGAAGTCTTCTCCCTCTCTGGAAACACCATATATTTT | CSVEVFSLSGNTIYF
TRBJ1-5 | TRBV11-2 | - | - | TGTGCCAGCAGCTTTGCAGGGGACCAGCCCCAGCATTTT | CASSFAGDQPQHF
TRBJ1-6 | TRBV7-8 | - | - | TGTGCCAGCAGCTTAATAGGGTCCGGGACAACTAATTCACCCCTCCACTTT | CASSLIGSGTTNSPLHF
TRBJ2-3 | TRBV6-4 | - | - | TGTGCCAGCAGCCCCTCGGGTACAGATACGCAGTATTTT | CASSPSGTDTQYF
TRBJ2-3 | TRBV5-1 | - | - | TGCGCCAGCAGCTTGGACGGACCGCCCCCAGATACGCAGTATTTT | CASSLDGPPPDTQYF
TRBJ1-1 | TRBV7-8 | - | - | TGTGCCAGCAGCTCGGGGTTCACTGAAGCTTTCTTT | CASSSGFTEAFF
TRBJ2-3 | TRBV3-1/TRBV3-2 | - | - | TGTGCCAGCAGCATAGGAGGCCCAGATACGCAGTATTTT | CASSIGGPDTQYF
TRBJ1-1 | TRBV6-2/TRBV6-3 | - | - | TGTGCCAGCAGTCCCCGTGGGGGTTCTGAAGCTTTCTTT | CASSPRGGSEAFF
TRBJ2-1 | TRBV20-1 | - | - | TGCAGTGCTGGGAGAAGGGATGAGCAGTTCTTC | CSAGRRDEQFF
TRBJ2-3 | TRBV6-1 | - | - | TGTGCCAGCAGTGATCAGGGCAGAAAGTATTTT | CASSDQGRKYF
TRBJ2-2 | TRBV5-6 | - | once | TGTGCCAGCAGCTTGGTCAGGACCTGGGGGACCGGGGAGCTGTTTTTT | CASSLVRTWGTGELFF
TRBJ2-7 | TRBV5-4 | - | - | TGTGCCAGCAGCTTGGACAGACTCCTTACCGAGCAGTACTTC | CASSLDRLLTEQYF
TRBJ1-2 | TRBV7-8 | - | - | TGTGCCAGCATCGGACTCGTAGGGGAGGGGAGCTATGGCTACACCTTC | CASIGLVGEGSYGYTF
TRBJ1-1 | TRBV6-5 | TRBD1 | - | TGTGCCAGCAGTTACACGTCCGGGACAGGGCTTGAAGCTTTCTTT | CASSYTSGTGLEAFF
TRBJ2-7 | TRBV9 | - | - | TGTGCCAGCAGCGTCCTCTCAGGGTCCTACGAGCAGTACTTC | CASSVLSGSYEQYF
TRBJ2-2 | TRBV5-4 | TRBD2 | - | TGTGCCAGCAGCTTGGCGGGGGGGGCGAACACCGGGGAGCTGTTTTTT | CASSLAGGANTGELFF
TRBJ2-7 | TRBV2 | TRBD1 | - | TGTGCCAGCAGTGAACAGGGGGTAAACTACGAGCAGTACTTC | CASSEQGVNYEQYF
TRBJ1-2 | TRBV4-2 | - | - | TGTGCCAGCAGCCACTCAACCCTGGGGGATGGCTACACCTTC | CASSHSTLGDGYTF
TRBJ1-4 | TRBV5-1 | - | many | TGCGCCAGCACCCCGCAGCCGGCAACTAATGAAAAACTGTTTTTT | CASTPQPATNEKLFF
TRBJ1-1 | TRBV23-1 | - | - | TGCGCCAGCAGTAATTCACTTTTGAACACTGAAGCTTTCTTT | CASSNSLLNTEAFF
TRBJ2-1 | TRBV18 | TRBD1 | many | TGTGCCAGCTCTCAGAAGGCCCCGGGACAGGGGGCGAACAATGAGCAGTTCTTC | CASSQKAPGQGANNEQFF
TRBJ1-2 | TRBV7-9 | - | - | TGTGCCAGCAGCTTTAGTGGAGATAACTATGGCTACACCTTC | CASSFSGDNYGYTF
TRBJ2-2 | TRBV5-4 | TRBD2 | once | TGTGCCAGCAGCTTGAGTCTCGCGGGAGAGGGAACCGGGGAGCTGTTTTTT | CASSLSLAGEGTGELFF
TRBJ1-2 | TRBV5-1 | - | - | TGCGCCAGCAGCTCGGGGCAGTCGCTACCCTATGGCTACACCTTC | CASSSGQSLPYGYTF
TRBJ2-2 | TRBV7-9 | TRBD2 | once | TGTGCCAGCAGCAGGACGGGAGCGGGGACCGGGGAGCTGTTTTTT | CASSRTGAGTGELFF
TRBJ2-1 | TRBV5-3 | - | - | TGTGCCAGACCCGGGACCAACAATGAGCAGTTCTTC | CARPGTNNEQFF
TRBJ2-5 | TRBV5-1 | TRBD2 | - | TGCGCCAGCAGCTTGGCCCCGGGGGGAGCCGGCCAAGAGACCCAGTACTTC | CASSLAPGGAGQETQYF
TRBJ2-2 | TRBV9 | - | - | TGTGCCAGCAGCCCGCGACGGGAGCGGCGCGGGGAGCTGTTTTTT | CASSPRRERRGELFF
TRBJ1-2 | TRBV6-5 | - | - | TGTGCCAGCACGGACAGCGTTAACTATGTCTACACCTTC | CASTDSVNYVYTF
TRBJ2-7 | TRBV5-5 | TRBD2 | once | TGTGCCCTCTGGTCACTAGCGAGATCTTTGGAGCAGTACTTC | CALWSLARSLEQYF
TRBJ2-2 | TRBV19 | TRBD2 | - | TGTGCCAGTAGAATAACTAGCGGGAACAGCGGGGAGCTGTTTTTT | CASRITSGNSGELFF
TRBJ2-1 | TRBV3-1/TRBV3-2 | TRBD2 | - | TGTGCCAGCAGCCTCACTAGCGGAGGGGGGGATGAGCAGTTCTTC | CASSLTSGGGDEQFF
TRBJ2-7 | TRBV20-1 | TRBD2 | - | TGCAGTGCTAGTCTGGCGGGAGATGGCGAGCAGTACTTC | CSASLAGDGEQYF
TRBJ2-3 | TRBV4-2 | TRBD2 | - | TGTGCCAGCAGCCTTCAGACTAGCGGGGTTAGCACAGATACGCAGTATTTT | CASSLQTSGVSTDTQYF
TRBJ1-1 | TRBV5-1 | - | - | TGCGCCAGCAGCGGGGGTGGGTTGTCCACTGAAGCTTTCTTT | CASSGGGLSTEAFF
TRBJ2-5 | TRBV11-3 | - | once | TGTGCCAGCAGCTTCCAGGTCCAAGAGACCCAGTACTTC | CASSFQVQETQYF